These T cell receptor beta chains were read from a single sample in a study of blood T cell repertoires in COVID-19. TCRdb's table, derived via immunoSEQ multiplex PCR, lists solely in-frame clones and lacks some. The sample carries hundreds of thousands of clones, around 89% recorded once. The sample comprised PBMCs or T cells enriched from blood (not recorded which). Receptors originate from a woman aged 40 to 49 who had recovered from COVID-19. Each CDR3 is given with its conserved first and last residue. Fields, in order: V gene, clone size, J gene, D gene, CDR3 protein, CDR3 DNA. D genes are given only for firm matches. Clone size is shown for a subset of rows, as once, few, many or a class of expanded clone.

TRBV5-8	NA	TRBJ2-3	NA	CASSSPALREDTQYF	TGTGCCAGCTCCTCCCCTGCGCTGAGGGAAGATACGCAGTATTTT
TRBV9	NA	TRBJ2-3	NA	CASSTRTGTDTQYF	TGTGCCAGCAGCACCCGGACAGGCACAGATACGCAGTATTTT
TRBV6-5	NA	TRBJ1-2	TRBD1	CASRNRGDYGYTF	TGTGCCAGCAGAAACAGGGGGGACTATGGCTACACCTTC
TRBV5-4	NA	TRBJ1-1	TRBD1	CASSPPGGGNTEAFF	TGTGCCAGCAGCCCTCCAGGGGGCGGGAACACTGAAGCTTTCTTT
TRBV5-1	many	TRBJ2-7	NA	CASSLTPGSSYEQYF	TGCGCCAGCAGCTTGACCCCGGGAAGCTCCTACGAGCAGTACTTC
TRBV30	NA	TRBJ2-5	NA	CAWGGDQETQYF	TGTGCCTGGGGCGGGGACCAAGAGACCCAGTACTTC
TRBV5-1	NA	TRBJ2-1	TRBD2	CASSLILAGPPSYNEQFF	TGCGCCAGCAGCTTGATACTAGCGGGACCCCCCTCCTACAATGAGCAGTTCTTC
TRBV19	few	TRBJ1-1	NA	CASSRPGRGGNTEAFF	TGTGCCAGTAGTAGGCCAGGGAGGGGTGGGAACACTGAAGCTTTCTTT
TRBV19	NA	TRBJ2-3	NA	CASSKSDTPDTQYF	TGTGCCAGTAGTAAGTCCGACACCCCCGATACGCAGTATTTT
TRBV2	NA	TRBJ1-3	NA	CASSEGQSSGNTIYF	TGTGCCAGCAGTGAAGGACAGAGCTCTGGAAACACCATATATTTT
TRBV10-1	few	TRBJ2-3	NA	CASSDEGPGQIADTQYF	TGCGCCAGCAGTGACGAAGGCCCAGGACAAATCGCAGATACGCAGTATTTT
TRBV27	NA	TRBJ1-1	TRBD1	CASSSRDRENTEAFF	TGTGCCAGCAGTTCCCGGGACAGAGAGAACACTGAAGCTTTCTTT
TRBV7-9	NA	TRBJ1-4	TRBD1	CASSIGQGASNEKLFF	TGTGCCAGCAGCATAGGACAGGGGGCTTCTAATGAAAAACTGTTTTTT
TRBV30	NA	TRBJ2-7	NA	CAWRLLGTYEQYF	TGTGCCTGGAGGCTTCTCGGGACCTACGAGCAGTACTTC
TRBV19	NA	TRBJ2-7	NA	CASSQGREVNEQYF	TGTGCCAGTAGTCAAGGTAGGGAGGTCAACGAGCAGTACTTC
TRBV19	NA	TRBJ1-2	NA	CASEELGPSRYGYTF	TGTGCCAGTGAGGAATTGGGGCCCTCTCGCTATGGCTACACCTTC
TRBV2	NA	TRBJ2-5	TRBD2	CASSEGLAGGETQYF	TGTGCCAGCAGTGAGGGTCTAGCGGGGGGGGAGACCCAGTACTTC
TRBV5-4	NA	TRBJ1-2	NA	CASSLEQGNGYTF	TGTGCCAGCAGCTTGGAACAGGGAAATGGCTACACCTTC
TRBV5-1	NA	TRBJ2-1	NA	CASSYQRGSDEQFF	TGCGCCAGCAGCTACCAGAGGGGGTCGGATGAGCAGTTCTTC
TRBV6-5	NA	TRBJ2-7	TRBD1	CASSFPGQGFHEQYF	TGTGCCAGCAGTTTTCCGGGACAGGGGTTCCACGAGCAGTACTTC
TRBV9	NA	TRBJ2-3	TRBD1	CASSTGTGKGADTQYF	TGTGCCAGCAGCACCGGGACAGGGAAGGGGGCAGATACGCAGTATTTT